This T cell receptor beta chain was recovered during a study of T cells after yellow fever vaccination. Study context: It was SMART-Seq v4 Ultra Low Input that prepared the fractions with low cell numbers.

Template-switching 5'RACE yielded the TCR cDNA; a universal primer site and UMIs were added in the process. TCRdb analysed the 5' RACE reads with MiXCR anew, one entry per CDR3 protein. The sample contains some 220,000 distinct CDR3 sequences, about 3% of which appear only once. CDR1 is SGHTA, CDR2 FQGNSA, per germline. V was pared by 1 base and J by 5 bases, with 13 bases of the junction left unmatched. The CDR3 consists of 19 residues. This clonotype was seen a few times. The sequences come from CD4+ T cells sorted from PBMCs, collected 10 days after the yellow fever booster vaccination. The sequence was obtained from a man aged 18-30 years who received the YFV17D yellow fever vaccine. The V gene is TRBV7-2, the J gene TRBJ2-5; TRBD2 matches at 13 bases. CDR3 in amino acids: CASSLGYWTSGGPRETQYF. Here the CDR3 DNA reads TGTGCCAGCAGCTTAGGGTATTGGACTAGCGGGGGCCCACGCGAGACCCAGTACTTC.